This TCR beta chain emerged from a study of radiation and T cells in renal cell carcinoma. Study-level findings and limits: Top tumor clonotypes rose in blood 2 weeks post-radiation, then contracted. No pretreatment tumor biopsies were available for baseline clonotypes.

Points on this clone: Its antigen is undetermined.

This table comes from immunoSEQ multiplex PCR, and its TCRdb copy is limited to in-frame clones, with some not included. The sample records roughly 130,000 clones, 88% being singletons. Time point denoted: baseline pretreatment blood. Regarding treatment: 15 Gy SBRT to primary tumor, nephrectomy 4 weeks later. After SBRT, blood was collected at 2 and 4 weeks, plus baseline. The tumor was a clear cell renal cell carcinoma. The receptor comes from a woman between 50 and 59 years old with renal cell carcinoma. The sample in question was blood, obtained from a patient whose treatment included radiotherapy and nephrectomy.

CDR3 DNA: TGTGCCAGCAGTGACTCTCGCGGGACAGGGATACGTTATGGCTACACCTTC. Amino acids: CASSDSRGTGIRYGYTF. The chain is built from TRBV2 and TRBJ1-2; TRBD1 matches 9 bases. Germline-derived CDR1 and CDR2 are SNHLY and FYNNEI. The J segment lost 5 bases and the V segment lost 3 bases, leaving 13 bases of the junction unmatched. The CDR3 has 17 residues. Looking up the rest from reference TRBV2 and TRBJ1-2 gives the full variable domain: EPEVTQTPSHQVTQMGQEVILRCVPISNHLYFYWYRQILGQKVEFLVSFYNNEISEKSEIFDDQFSVERPDGSNFTLKIRSTKLEDSAMYFCASSDSRGTGIRYGYTFGSGTRLTVV.